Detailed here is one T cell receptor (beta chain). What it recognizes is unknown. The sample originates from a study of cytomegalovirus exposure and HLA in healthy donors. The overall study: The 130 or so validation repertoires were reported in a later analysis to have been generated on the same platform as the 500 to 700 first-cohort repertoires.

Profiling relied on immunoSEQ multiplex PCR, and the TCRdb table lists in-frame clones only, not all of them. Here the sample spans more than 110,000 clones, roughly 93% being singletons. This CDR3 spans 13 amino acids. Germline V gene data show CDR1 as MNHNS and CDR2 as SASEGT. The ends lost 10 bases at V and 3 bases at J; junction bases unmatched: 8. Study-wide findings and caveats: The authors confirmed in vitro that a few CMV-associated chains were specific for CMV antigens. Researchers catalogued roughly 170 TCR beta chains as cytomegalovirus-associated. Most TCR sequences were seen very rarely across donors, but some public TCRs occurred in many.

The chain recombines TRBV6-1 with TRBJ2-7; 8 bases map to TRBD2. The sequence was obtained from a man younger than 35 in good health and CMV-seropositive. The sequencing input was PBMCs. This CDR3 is CATFSGNLYEQYF. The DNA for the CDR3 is TGTGCCACCTTTAGCGGGAACCTCTACGAGCAGTACTTC.